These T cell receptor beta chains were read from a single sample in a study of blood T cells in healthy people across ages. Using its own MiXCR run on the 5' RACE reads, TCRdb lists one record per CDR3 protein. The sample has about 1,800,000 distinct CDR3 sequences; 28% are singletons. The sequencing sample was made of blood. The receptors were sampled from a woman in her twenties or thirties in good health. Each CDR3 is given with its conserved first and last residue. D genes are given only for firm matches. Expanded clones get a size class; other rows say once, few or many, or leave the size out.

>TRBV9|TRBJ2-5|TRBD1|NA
CASSVDGTGQETQYF
TGTGCCAGCAGCGTTGACGGGACAGGGCAAGAGACCCAGTACTTC
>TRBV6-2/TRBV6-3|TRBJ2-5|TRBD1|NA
CAGRATGKGETQYF
TGTGCCGGCAGGGCGACAGGGAAGGGAGAGACCCAGTACTTC
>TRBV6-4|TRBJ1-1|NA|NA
CASPSSLPGWSTEAFF
TGTGCCAGCCCATCATCCCTCCCCGGGTGGAGCACTGAAGCTTTCTTT
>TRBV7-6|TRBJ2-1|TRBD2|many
CASSLVWSSGPYNEQFF
TGTGCCAGCAGCTTAGTTTGGTCTAGCGGGCCCTACAATGAGCAGTTCTTC
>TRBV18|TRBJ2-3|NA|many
CASSSVKSDTQYF
TGTGCCAGCTCATCAGTAAAGTCAGATACGCAGTATTTT
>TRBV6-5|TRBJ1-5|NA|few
CASSLSQHSNQPQHF
TGTGCCAGCAGTTTATCCCAACATAGCAATCAGCCCCAGCATTTT
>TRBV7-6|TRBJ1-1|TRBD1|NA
CASSRQGLTEAFF
TGTGCCAGCAGCCGACAGGGCCTGACTGAAGCTTTCTTT
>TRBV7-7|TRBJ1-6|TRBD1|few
CASSRDNRGEYNSPLHF
TGTGCCAGCAGCCGGGACAACAGGGGAGAGTATAATTCACCCCTCCACTTT
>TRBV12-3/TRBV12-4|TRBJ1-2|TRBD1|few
CASSRQGDYNYGYTF
TGTGCCAGCAGCCGACAGGGGGACTATAACTATGGCTACACCTTC
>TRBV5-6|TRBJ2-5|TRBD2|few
CASNVAGERETQYF
TGTGCCAGCAACGTAGCGGGAGAACGGGAGACCCAGTACTTC
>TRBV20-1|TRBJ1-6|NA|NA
CSARIPGHHNSPLHF
TGCAGTGCTAGGATACCGGGACACCATAATTCACCCCTCCACTTT
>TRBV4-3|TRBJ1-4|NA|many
CASSQDDRTYNEKLFF
TGCGCCAGCAGCCAAGACGACAGGACGTATAATGAAAAACTGTTTTTT
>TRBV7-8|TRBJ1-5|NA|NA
CASSGGERGANQPQHF
TGTGCCAGCAGCGGGGGGGAGAGAGGGGCAAATCAGCCCCAGCATTTT
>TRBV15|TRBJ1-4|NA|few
CATSRGHIDTTNEKLFF
TGTGCCACCAGCAGGGGACATATCGATACAACTAATGAAAAACTGTTTTTT
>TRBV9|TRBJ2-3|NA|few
CASSVIGDPDTQYF
TGTGCCAGCAGCGTAATAGGGGATCCAGATACGCAGTATTTT
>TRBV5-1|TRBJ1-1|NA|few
CASSLEMGGLDEAFF
TGCGCCAGCAGCTTGGAAATGGGGGGGCTCGATGAAGCTTTCTTT
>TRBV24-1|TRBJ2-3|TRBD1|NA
CATSDSGTGGADTQYF
TGTGCCACCTCGGACTCCGGGACAGGGGGCGCAGATACGCAGTATTTT
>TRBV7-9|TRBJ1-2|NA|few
CASSFGIQGDTF
TGTGCCAGCAGCTTTGGGATACAGGGTGACACCTTC